This T cell receptor (beta chain) is from a study of memory CD4+ T cells and cytomegalovirus serostatus. The sort gate was single viable CD3+CD4+CD8-CD45RO+ cells for memory CD4+ T cells. A note on this clone: The antigen is not known.

The protocol was immunoSEQ multiplex PCR, while the TCRdb copy is restricted to in-frame clones and leaves out a portion. The top ten hold roughly 2% of the sample, which has 50,000 to 60,000 clones, about four fifths seen once. Germline V CDR1 and CDR2: SGHAT, FQNNGV. The CDR3 consists of 15 residues. V lost 0 bases and J lost 15, with 21 bases in between. Study-wide points: The CMV-associated TCR signature appears largely within the CD4+ memory repertoire. CMV serostatus prediction reached median AUC about 0.95, or 0.9 with US-trained model.

The chain has TRBV11-2 and TRBJ2-1, with D possibly being TRBD1 (6 bases). Sequenced material: memory CD4+ T cells from blood. The receptor's source is an adult in good health and CMV-seropositive. The CDR3 loop is CASSLDDRHPSPPFF. Here the CDR3 DNA reads TGTGCCAGCAGCTTAGACGACAGGCACCCCTCCCCCCCGTTCTTC.